This T cell receptor beta chain comes out of a study of technical replicates of blood from a few donors. Germline CDR1 is MGHRA and CDR2 is YSYEKL. V trimming: 4 bases; J trimming: 0 bases; junction bases outside the gene matches: 3. The CDR3 is made up of 15 amino acids. Assay: immunoSEQ multiplex PCR; the TCRdb copy retains only in-frame clones and omits some. In the table there are 65,000 to 90,000 clones, approximately 93% of which are singletons. This chain connects TRBV4-1 to TRBJ2-3, with 8 bases that match TRBD1. Material for sequencing was T cells isolated from PBMCs. This TCR derives from a human donor in good health. CDR3 nucleotides: TGCGCCAGCAGCCCCCCAGGGGGCAGCACAGATACGCAGTATTTT. Residues: CASSPPGGSTDTQYF.